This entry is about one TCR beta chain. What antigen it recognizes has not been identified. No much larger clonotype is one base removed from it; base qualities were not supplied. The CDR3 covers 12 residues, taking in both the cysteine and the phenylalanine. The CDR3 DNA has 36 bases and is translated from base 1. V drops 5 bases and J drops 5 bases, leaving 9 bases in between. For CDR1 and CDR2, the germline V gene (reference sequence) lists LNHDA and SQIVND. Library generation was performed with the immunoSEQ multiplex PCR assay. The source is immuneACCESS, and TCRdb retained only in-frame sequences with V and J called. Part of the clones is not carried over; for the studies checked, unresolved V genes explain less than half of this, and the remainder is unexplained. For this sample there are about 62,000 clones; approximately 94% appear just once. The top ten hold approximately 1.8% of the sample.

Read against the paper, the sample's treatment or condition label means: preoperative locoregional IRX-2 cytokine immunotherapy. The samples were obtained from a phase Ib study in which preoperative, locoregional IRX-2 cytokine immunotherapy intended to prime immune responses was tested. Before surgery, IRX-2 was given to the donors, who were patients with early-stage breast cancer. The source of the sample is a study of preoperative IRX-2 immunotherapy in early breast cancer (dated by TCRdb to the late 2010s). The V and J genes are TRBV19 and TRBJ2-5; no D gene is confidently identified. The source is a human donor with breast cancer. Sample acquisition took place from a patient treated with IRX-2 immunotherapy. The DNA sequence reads TGTGCCAGTAGTCTCAACGGTGAGACCCAGTACTTC. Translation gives CASSLNGETQYF. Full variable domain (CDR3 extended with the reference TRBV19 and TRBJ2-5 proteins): DGGITQSPKYLFRKEGQNVTLSCEQNLNHDAMYWYRQDPGQGLRLIYYSQIVNDFQKGDIAEGYSVSREKKESFPLTVTSAQKNPTAFYLCASSLNGETQYFGPGTRLLVL.